A single sample is the source of the 10 T cell receptor beta chains below, sequenced in a study of blood T cell repertoires in COVID-19. Method: immunoSEQ multiplex PCR; TCRdb's copy keeps in-frame clones and lacks some. Found here are around 340,000 clones, around 82% of them singletons; the top ten hold 2.5% to 3%. The sequencing input was peripheral blood. These receptors originate from a man aged 25 to 45 with active or convalescent COVID-19.

The CDR3 loop is CASSPLGTGGTEAFF. DNA for the CDR3: TGTGCCAGCTCACCGTTGGGGACAGGAGGAACTGAAGCTTTCTTT. The chain has TRBV18 and TRBJ1-1, with TRBD1 matching 8 bases. The CDR3 loop spans 15 amino acids. Germline V gene lookup returns CDR1 KGHSH and CDR2 LQKENI. With 3 bases clipped from V and 5 bases from J, the junction kept 8 bases outside the gene matches.

This chain joins TRBV7-2 and TRBJ2-3, with D perhaps TRBD2 (6 bases). The CDR3 runs to 15 residues. V lost 5 bases, J lost 2 bases, and 14 bases lay in between. Per germline, CDR1 SGHTA and CDR2 FQGNSA. The CDR3 nucleotides read TGTGCCAGCAGCACTGCTGGGACTTACACAGATACGCAGTATTTT. Protein sequence: CASSTAGTYTDTQYF.

The chain is built from TRBV4-1 and TRBJ1-2; D gene ambiguous. V was clipped by 3 bases and J by 6 bases, with 2 bases between them. Germline values: CDR1 MGHRA, CDR2 YSYEKL. The CDR3 consists of 10 residues. DNA for the CDR3: TGCGCCAGCAGCCATAATGGCTACACCTTC. Translated, it gives CASSHNGYTF.

The rearrangement uses TRBV14 and TRBJ2-7; D perhaps matches TRBD2 (6 bases). V dropped 1 base and J dropped 6 bases, with 13 bases sitting between them. The CDR3 sequence is 14 residues long. Per germline, CDR1 SGHDN and CDR2 FVKESK. The CDR3 DNA follows: TGTGCCAGCAGCCAAGGTCCCCGGGGGTTCGAGCAGTACTTC. It encodes CASSQGPRGFEQYF.

The gene calls are TRBV13 and TRBJ2-7; D gene uncertain. The CDR3 consists of 14 residues. Trimming took off 1 base at V and 4 bases at J, with 11 bases between the two ends. From germline, CDR1 is PRHDT and CDR2 FYEKMQ (reference sequence). CDR3 residues: CASSLAALPYEQYF. The CDR3 nucleotides are TGTGCCAGCAGCTTAGCAGCGCTACCATACGAGCAGTACTTC.

The CDR3 nucleotides are TGTGCCAGCGAAGGCGGTTACGAGCAGTACTTC. Its protein is CASEGGYEQYF. The chain couples TRBV13 to TRBJ2-7; D is undetermined. Germline V gene lookup returns CDR1 PRHDT and CDR2 FYEKMQ (reference sequence). This CDR3 contains 11 residues. Trimming stripped 8 bases from V and 4 bases from J, with 9 bases between.

The chain employs TRBV5-1 and TRBJ2-5; 9 bases line up with TRBD1. J lost 5 bases, V lost 4 bases, and 9 bases had no gene match. This CDR3 contains 15 residues. Germline-derived CDR1 and CDR2 are SGHRS and YFSETQ. CDR3 residues: CASSRGQGREETQYF. The CDR3 DNA sequence: TGCGCCAGCAGCCGTGGACAGGGGCGGGAGGAGACCCAGTACTTC.

The chain combines TRBV6-1 with TRBJ1-1; possibly TRBD1 for D (6 bases). Germline-derived CDR1 and CDR2 are MNHNS and SASEGT. The CDR3 extends over 16 amino acids. The V and J ends lost 1 base and 1 base respectively, with 13 bases between them. The CDR3 DNA reads as TGTGCCAGCAGTGAAGGCTTACAGGGAGCGAACACTGAAGCTTTCTTT. Translation: CASSEGLQGANTEAFF.

This clone was observed a few times. The V call is TRBV18, the J call TRBJ2-4, with 11 bases fitting TRBD1. The trim removed 8 bases at V and 0 bases at J, leaving 12 bases unmatched. There are 18 residues in the CDR3. CDR1 is KGHSH and CDR2 is LQKENI in the germline V gene. The CDR3 bases are TGTGCCAGCACCAACAAGGACAGGGGGCACGGAGCCAAAAACATTCAGTACTTC. Translated, it gives CASTNKDRGHGAKNIQYF.

The chain links TRBV9 to TRBJ2-4; D gene unclear. V lost 2 bases, J lost 6 bases, and 12 bases lay in between. CDR3 size: 14 residues. Germline values: CDR1 SGDLS, CDR2 YYNGEE. CDR3 in amino acids: CASSVMENPNIQYF. In DNA, the CDR3 is TGTGCCAGCAGCGTCATGGAGAATCCAAACATTCAGTACTTC.